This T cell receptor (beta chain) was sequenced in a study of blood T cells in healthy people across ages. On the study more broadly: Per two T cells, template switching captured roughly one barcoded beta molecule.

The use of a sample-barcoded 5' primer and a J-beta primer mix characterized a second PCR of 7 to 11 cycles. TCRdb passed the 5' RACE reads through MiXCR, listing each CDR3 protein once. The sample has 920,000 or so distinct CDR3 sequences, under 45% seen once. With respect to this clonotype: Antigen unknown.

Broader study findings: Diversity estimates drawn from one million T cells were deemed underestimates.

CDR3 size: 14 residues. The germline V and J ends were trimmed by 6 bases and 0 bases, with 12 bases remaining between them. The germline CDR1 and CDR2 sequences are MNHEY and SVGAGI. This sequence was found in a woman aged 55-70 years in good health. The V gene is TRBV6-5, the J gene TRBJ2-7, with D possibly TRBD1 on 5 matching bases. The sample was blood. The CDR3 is CASRPPDSSYEQYF. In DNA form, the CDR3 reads TGTGCCAGCAGACCCCCAGACAGCTCCTACGAGCAGTACTTC.